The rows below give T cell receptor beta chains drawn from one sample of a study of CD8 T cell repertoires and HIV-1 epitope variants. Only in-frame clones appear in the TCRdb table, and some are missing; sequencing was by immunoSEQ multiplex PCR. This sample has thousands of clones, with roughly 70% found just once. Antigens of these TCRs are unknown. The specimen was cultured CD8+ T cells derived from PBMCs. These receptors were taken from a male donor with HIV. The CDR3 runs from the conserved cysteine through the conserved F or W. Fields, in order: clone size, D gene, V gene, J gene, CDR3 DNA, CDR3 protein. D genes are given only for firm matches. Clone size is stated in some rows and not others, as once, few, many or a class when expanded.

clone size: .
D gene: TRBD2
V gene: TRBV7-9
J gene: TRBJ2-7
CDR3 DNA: TGTGCCAGCAGCTTATTGACTAGCGGGAGGATCTACGAGCAGTACTTC
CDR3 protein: CASSLLTSGRIYEQYF

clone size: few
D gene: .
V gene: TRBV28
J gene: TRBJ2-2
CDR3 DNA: TGTGCCAGCAGTTTGGGGGGCCCCGGGGAGCTGTTTTTT
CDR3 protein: CASSLGGPGELFF

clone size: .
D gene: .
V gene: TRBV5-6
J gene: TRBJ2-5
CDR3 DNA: TGTGCCAGCAGCCCAGGGGGGTACGAGACCCAGTACTTC
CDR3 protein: CASSPGGYETQYF

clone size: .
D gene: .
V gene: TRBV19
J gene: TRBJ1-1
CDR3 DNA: TGTGCCAGTAGTATAGACGTTACCGGGACAATGAACACTGAAGCTTTCTTT
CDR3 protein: CASSIDVTGTMNTEAFF

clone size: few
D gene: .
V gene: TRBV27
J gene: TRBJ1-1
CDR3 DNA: TGTGCCAGCAGTTTATCCCCGGGGGCCACTGAAGCTTTCTTT
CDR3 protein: CASSLSPGATEAFF

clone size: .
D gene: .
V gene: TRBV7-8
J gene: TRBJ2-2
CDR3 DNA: TGTGCCAGCAGCTTTAGCACAGGGCTCACCGGGGAGCTGTTTTTT
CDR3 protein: CASSFSTGLTGELFF

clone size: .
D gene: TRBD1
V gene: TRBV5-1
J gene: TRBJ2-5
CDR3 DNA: TGCGCCAGCAGCCCCGTTTCGGGACAGCAAGAGACCCAGTACTTC
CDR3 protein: CASSPVSGQQETQYF

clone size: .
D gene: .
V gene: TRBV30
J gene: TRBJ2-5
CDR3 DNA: TGTGCCTGGAGTGTAGTAGGGGCGCAAGAGACCCAGTACTTC
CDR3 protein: CAWSVVGAQETQYF

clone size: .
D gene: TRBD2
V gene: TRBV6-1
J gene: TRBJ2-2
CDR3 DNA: TGTGCCAGCAGTGGCCTAGCGGGGGCCGGGGAGCTGTTTTTT
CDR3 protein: CASSGLAGAGELFF

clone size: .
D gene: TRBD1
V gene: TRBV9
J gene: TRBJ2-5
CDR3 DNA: TGTGCCAGCGCTCCCGGGACAGGGGACGAGACCCAGTACTTC
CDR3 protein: CASAPGTGDETQYF

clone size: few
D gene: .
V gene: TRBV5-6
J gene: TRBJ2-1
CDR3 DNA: TGTGCCAGCAGCTTGGCTGGCGAAAGCTCCTACAATGAGCAGTTCTTC
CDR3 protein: CASSLAGESSYNEQFF

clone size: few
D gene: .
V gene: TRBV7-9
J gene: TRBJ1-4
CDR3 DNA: TGTGCCAGCAGCTTAGGTCGAGAACCAGATGTGTTTTTT
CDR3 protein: CASSLGREPDVFF

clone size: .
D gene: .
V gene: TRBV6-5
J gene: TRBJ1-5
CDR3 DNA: TGTGCCAGCAGTCCCTGGGCCAATCAGCCCCAGCATTTT
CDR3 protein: CASSPWANQPQHF

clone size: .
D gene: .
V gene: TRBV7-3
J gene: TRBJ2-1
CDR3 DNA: TGTGCCAGCAGCTCCACCAATAGCGGTAATGAGCAGTTCTTC
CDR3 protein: CASSSTNSGNEQFF

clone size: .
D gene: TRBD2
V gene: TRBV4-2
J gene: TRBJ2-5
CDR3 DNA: TGTGCCAGCAGCGCGGGAGAGGACCAAGAGACCCAGTACTTC
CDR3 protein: CASSAGEDQETQYF

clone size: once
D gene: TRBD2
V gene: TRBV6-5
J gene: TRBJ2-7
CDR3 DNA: TGTGCCAGCAAAGCGGGGGCCTCCGGATCCTACGAGCAGTACTTC
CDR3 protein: CASKAGASGSYEQYF

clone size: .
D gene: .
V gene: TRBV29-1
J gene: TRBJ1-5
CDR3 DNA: TGCAGCGTTGTGGGTCGGGCCGGGTCCGATCAGCCCCAGCATTTT
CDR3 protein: CSVVGRAGSDQPQHF

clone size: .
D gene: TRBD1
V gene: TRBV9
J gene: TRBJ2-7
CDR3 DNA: TGTGCCAGCAGCCGGACAGGGGGCGGCGACGAGCAGTACTTC
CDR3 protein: CASSRTGGGDEQYF

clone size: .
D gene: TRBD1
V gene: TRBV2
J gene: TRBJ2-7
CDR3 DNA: TGTGCCAGCAGGGGACAGGAGTTGGGGCAGTACTTC
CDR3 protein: CASRGQELGQYF

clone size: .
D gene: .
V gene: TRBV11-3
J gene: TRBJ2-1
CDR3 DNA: TGTGCCAGCAGCCCGGACACTGGATACAATGAGCAGTTCTTC
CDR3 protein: CASSPDTGYNEQFF

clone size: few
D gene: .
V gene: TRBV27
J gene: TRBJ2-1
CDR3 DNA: TGTGCCAGCAGTTTTGATAACAATGAGCAGTTCTTC
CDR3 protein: CASSFDNNEQFF

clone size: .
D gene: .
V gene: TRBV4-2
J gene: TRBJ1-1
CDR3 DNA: TGTGCCAGCAGCCTCATAGTTGAGAGCACTGAAGCTTTCTTT
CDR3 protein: CASSLIVESTEAFF

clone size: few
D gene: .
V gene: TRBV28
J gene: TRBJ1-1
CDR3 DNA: TGTGCCAGCACCCCTGGGGCACGGGTGCCCGAAGCTTTCTTT
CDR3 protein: CASTPGARVPEAFF

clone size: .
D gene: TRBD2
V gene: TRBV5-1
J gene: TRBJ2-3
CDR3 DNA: TGCGCCAGCAGCTTGGGACTTGGGGGGGACCTACAGACGGATACGCAGTATTTT
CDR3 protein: CASSLGLGGDLQTDTQYF

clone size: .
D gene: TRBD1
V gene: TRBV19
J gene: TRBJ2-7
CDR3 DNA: TGTGCCAGTAGTACTTGGACAGGGCCGGCCTACGAGCAGTACTTC
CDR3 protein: CASSTWTGPAYEQYF

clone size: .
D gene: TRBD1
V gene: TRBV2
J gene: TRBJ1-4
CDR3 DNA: TGTGCCAGCAGGGGGACAGGGGAGTATGAAAAACTGTTTTTT
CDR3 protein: CASRGTGEYEKLFF

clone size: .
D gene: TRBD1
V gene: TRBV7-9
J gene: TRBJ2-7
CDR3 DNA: TGTGCCAGCAGCCACGGGGACAGGGGCTACGAGCAGTACTTC
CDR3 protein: CASSHGDRGYEQYF

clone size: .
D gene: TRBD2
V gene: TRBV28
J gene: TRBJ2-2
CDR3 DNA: TGTGCCAGCAGTTCCCCTAGAGTAGACAGCGGGATGAGAACCGGGGAGCTGTTTTTT
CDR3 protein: CASSSPRVDSGMRTGELFF

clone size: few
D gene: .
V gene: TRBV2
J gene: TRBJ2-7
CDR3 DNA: TGTGCCAGCAGGACCAACGAGCAGTACTTC
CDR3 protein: CASRTNEQYF

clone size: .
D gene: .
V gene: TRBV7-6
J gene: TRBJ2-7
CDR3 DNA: TGTGCCAGCAGCTTAGGAGGGTTGGGGTCCAGCGGGCCGGCCTACGAGCAGTACTTC
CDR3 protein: CASSLGGLGSSGPAYEQYF

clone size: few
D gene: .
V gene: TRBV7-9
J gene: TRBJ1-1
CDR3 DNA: TGTGCCAGCAGCTTAGTACAGGTGAACACTGAAGCTTTCTTT
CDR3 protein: CASSLVQVNTEAFF

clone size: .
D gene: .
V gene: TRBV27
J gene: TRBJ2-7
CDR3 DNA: TGTGCCAGCAGTCCGCCCGACAGCTCCGGCTACGAGCAGTACTTC
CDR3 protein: CASSPPDSSGYEQYF

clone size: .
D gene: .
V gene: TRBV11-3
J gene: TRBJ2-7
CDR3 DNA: TGTGCCAGCAGCTCACTATTATCGTGGGACCCCCCCTACGAGCAGTACTTC
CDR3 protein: CASSSLLSWDPPYEQYF

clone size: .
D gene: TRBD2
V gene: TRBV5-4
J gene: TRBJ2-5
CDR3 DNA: TGTGCCAGCAGCTCAGCGGGGGGGCCAGAGACCCAGTACTTC
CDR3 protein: CASSSAGGPETQYF

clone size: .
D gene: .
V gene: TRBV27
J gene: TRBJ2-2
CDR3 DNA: TGTGCCAGCAGTCCAGGGGTGAACACCGGGGAGCTGTTTTTT
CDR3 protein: CASSPGVNTGELFF

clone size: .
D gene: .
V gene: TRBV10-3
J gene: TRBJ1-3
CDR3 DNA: TGTGCCATCAGCCGAAGAGTGACAGTCAGTAATGGAAACACCATATATTTT
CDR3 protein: CAISRRVTVSNGNTIYF

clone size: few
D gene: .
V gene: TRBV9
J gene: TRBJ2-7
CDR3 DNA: TGTGCCAGCAGCGTAGAAGGGAGCTCCTACGAGCAGTACTTC
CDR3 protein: CASSVEGSSYEQYF

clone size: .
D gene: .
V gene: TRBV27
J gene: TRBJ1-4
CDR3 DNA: TGTGCCAGCGCCTTTAGAGGGTTGGGACGGGCTAATGAAAAACTGTTTTTT
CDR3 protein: CASAFRGLGRANEKLFF

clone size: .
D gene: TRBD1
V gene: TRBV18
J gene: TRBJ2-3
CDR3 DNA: TGTGCCAGCTCACCACTAGGGGGCAGTACCACAGATACGCAGTATTTT
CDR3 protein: CASSPLGGSTTDTQYF

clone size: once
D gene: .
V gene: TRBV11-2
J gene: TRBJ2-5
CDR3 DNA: TGTGCCAGCAGCTTAGCTTCTATGACCCAGTACTTC
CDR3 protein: CASSLASMTQYF